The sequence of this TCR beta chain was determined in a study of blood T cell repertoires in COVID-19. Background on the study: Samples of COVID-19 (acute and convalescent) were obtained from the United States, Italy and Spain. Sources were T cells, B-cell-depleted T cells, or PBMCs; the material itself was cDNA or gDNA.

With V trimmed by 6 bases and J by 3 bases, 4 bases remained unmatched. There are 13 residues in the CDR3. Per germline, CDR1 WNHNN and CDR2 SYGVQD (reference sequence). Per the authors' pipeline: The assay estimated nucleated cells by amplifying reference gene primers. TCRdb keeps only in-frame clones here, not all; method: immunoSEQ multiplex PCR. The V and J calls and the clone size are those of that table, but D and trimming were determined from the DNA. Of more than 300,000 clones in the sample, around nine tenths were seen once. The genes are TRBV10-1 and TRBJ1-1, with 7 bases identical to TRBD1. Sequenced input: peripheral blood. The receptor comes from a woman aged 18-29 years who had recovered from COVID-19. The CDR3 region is CASREGAHTEAFF. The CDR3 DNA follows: TGCGCCAGCAGGGAGGGGGCCCACACTGAAGCTTTCTTT.